This is a list of T cell receptor beta chains from one sample in a study of tumor and adjacent non-tumor tissue in lung cancer. MiXCR, run by TCRdb on the multiplex PCR reads, gives a single entry per CDR3 protein. In the table there are around 210,000 distinct CDR3 sequences, 60% to 75% of which are singletons. The material sequenced was lung tumor tissue. The source of these receptors is a man in his fifties or sixties with non-small cell lung cancer. Both conserved end residues are part of each CDR3. A D gene is named only where the DNA matches it firmly. Size tells how often a clone was seen (once, few, many) or the class of an expanded clone, and some rows leave it out.

d_call j_call v_call clone_size cdr3_nt cdr3_aa
TRBD1 TRBJ1-3 TRBV6-6 . TGTGCCAGCAGTTACCCGGGACAGGGCTCTGGAAACACCATATATTTT CASSYPGQGSGNTIYF
. TRBJ2-5 TRBV11-1 . TGCGCCAGCACCCCCAACTGGGAGTCTGAGACCCAGTACTTC CASTPNWESETQYF
. TRBJ1-5 TRBV6-5 . TGTGCCAGCTGCAGGACATGGGATGGCAATAGCAATCAGCCCCAGAATTTT CASCRTWDGNSNQPQNF
TRBD2 TRBJ2-1 TRBV4-3 . TGCGCCAGCAACCAAGGGACTAGCGGACGGAGCATTTACAATGAGCAGTTCTTC CASNQGTSGRSIYNEQFF
TRBD2 TRBJ2-1 TRBV20-1 . TGCAGACGAGTGAGAAGGGGGACTAGCTCATATGAGCAGTCCTTC CRRVRRGTSSYEQSF
TRBD1 TRBJ1-1 TRBV6-5 . TGTGCCACCAGTACAGGGGGAAGGACTGAAGCTTTCTTT CATSTGGRTEAFF
. TRBJ2-3 TRBV12-3/TRBV12-4 . TGTGCCAGCACCCTTTTCGGTGGTAGGCCAGATACGCAGTATTTT CASTLFGGRPDTQYF
TRBD1 TRBJ2-5 TRBV4-3 many TGCGCCAGCAGCCAAGAGGGGACAGGGACGCAAGAGACCCAGTACTTC CASSQEGTGTQETQYF
. TRBJ2-3 TRBV4-1 once TGCGCCAGCAGCCAGGACCGGCAGAGCAGAGATACGCAGTATTTT CASSQDRQSRDTQYF
. TRBJ2-3 TRBV20-1 . TGCAGTGCTACAGATGCGGGGCTTAACACAGATACGCAGTATTTT CSATDAGLNTDTQYF
. TRBJ1-2 TRBV29-1 once TGCAGCGTTGAAACTAACCCCTATGGCAACACCTTC CSVETNPYGNTF
TRBD1 TRBJ2-2 TRBV20-1 . TGCAGTGCTAGGGGGACAGCCAAGAACACCGGGGAGCCGTTTTTT CSARGTAKNTGEPFF